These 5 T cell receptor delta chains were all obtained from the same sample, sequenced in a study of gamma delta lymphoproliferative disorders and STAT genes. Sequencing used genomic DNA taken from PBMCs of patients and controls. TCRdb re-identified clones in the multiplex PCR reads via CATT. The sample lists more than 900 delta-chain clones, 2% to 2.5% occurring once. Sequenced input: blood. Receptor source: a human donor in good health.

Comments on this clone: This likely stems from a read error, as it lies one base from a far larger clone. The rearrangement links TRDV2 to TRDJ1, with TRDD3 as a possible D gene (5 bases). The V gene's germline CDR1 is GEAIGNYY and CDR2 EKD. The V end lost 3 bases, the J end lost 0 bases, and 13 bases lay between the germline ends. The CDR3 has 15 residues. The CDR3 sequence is CACDSLGENTDKLIF. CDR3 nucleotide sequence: TGTGCCTGTGACTCTCTAGGGGAGAACACCGATAAACTCATCTTT.

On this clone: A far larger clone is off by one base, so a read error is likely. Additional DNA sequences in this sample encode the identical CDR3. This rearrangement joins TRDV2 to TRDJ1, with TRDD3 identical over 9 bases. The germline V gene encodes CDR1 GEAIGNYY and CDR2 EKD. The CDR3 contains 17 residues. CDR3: CACDGIVLGEYTDKLIF. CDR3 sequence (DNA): TGTGCCTGTGACGGGATAGTACTGGGGGAATACACCGATAAACTCATCTTC.

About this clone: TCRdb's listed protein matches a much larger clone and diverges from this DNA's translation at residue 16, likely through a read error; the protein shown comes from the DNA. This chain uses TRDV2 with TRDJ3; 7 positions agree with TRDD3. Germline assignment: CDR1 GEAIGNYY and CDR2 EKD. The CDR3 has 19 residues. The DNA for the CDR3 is TGTGCCTGTGACACCGCGCTGGGGGTAGGCTCCTGGGACACCCGACGGATGTTTTTC. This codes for CACDTALGVGSWDTRRMFF.

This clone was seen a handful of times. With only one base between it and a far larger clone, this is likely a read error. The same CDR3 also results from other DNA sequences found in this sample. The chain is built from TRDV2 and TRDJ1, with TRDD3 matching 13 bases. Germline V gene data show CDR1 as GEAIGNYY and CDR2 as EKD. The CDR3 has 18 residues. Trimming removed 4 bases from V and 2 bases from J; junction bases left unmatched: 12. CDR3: CACDTVLGDTRLTDKLIF. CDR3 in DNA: TGTGCCTGTGATACCGTACTGGGGGATACGCGCCTGACCGATAAACTCATCTTT.

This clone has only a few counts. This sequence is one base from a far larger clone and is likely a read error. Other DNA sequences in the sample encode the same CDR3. CDR3 coding DNA: TGTGCTCTTGGGGAACTAGGATACCCAATGTTTACTGGGGGATACGTAAACACCGATAAACTTATCTTT. Amino acid sequence: CALGELGYPMFTGGYVNTDKLIF. The chain is built from TRDV1 and TRDJ1; 13 positions agree with TRDD3. Germline V gene lookup returns CDR1 TSWWSYY and CDR2 QGS. This CDR3 has 23 residues.